This T cell receptor beta chain comes out of a study of T cells in Graves' hyperthyroidism and ophthalmopathy. Overall study: Peripheral blood draws took place at initial diagnosis, ahead of any treatment. Study-wide results and caveats: In blood, most of the thyroid clonotypes expanded above 0.001 were also present.

Disease duration under 2 months; hyperthyroidism patients were aged 18 to 65. Researchers barred patients who had uncontrolled infection, other autoimmune disease, pregnancy or lactation. Amplification targeted TCR beta CDR3 regions from RNA transcripts. HTBI primers drove first-round RT-PCR of the TCR CDR3. TCRdb independently ran MiXCR on the multiplex PCR reads; one entry per CDR3 protein. This sample has about 180,000 distinct CDR3 sequences, with about 18% found just once. This clonotype appeared many times. No antigen is known for it. The CDR3 runs 16 residues. The germline CDR1 and CDR2 sequences are SGHVS and FQNEAQ. V lost 4 bases to trimming and J lost 8 bases; unmatched junction nucleotides: 11.

This chain uses TRBV7-8 with TRBJ2-1, with TRBD1 matching over 10 bases. The sequence derives from a woman in her forties or fifties with Graves' hyperthyroidism. The sequenced sample consisted of blood. The CDR3 nucleotides read TGTGCCAGCAGCTCAAGAGCGACAGGGGGCTTGGATGAGCAGTTCTTC. Translation: CASSSRATGGLDEQFF. Using reference TRBV7-8 and TRBJ2-1 for the parts outside the CDR3, the full variable domain is GAGVSQSPRYKVAKRGQDVALRCDPISGHVSLFWYQQALGQGPEFLTYFQNEAQLDKSGLPSDRFFAERPEGSVSTLKIQRTQQEDSAVYLCASSSRATGGLDEQFFGPGTRLTVL.